This T cell receptor (beta chain) originates from a study of shared clonotypes between healthy human individuals. This clone was seen just once. Assay used: immunoSEQ multiplex PCR; TCRdb lists only in-frame clones, some missing. Here the sample spans about 360,000 clones, more than 60% being singletons. This CDR3 has 17 amino acids. Trimming took 5 bases from V and 4 from J; bases not matched to a gene: 6. Per the germline V gene, CDR1 is SGHNT and CDR2 is YENEEA. Sequencing input: memory CD4+ T cells sorted from blood. The subset here: CD45RA-negative fraction. The chain combines TRBV11-3 with TRBJ2-1; TRBD2 matches 15 bases. This clonotype was sampled from a man between 25 and 39 years old in good health. Here the CDR3 DNA reads TGTGCCAGCAGCCCAGGACTAGCGGGAGGGACTTACAATGAGCAGTTCTTC. Translating gives CASSPGLAGGTYNEQFF.